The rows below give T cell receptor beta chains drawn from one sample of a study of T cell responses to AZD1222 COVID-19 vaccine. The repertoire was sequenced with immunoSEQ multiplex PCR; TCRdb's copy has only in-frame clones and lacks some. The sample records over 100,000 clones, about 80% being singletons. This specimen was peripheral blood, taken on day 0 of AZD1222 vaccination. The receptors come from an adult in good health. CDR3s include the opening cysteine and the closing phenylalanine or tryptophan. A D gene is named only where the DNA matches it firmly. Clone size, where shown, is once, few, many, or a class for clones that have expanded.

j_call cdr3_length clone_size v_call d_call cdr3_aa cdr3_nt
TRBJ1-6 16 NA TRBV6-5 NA CASSYDPNSYNSPLHF TGTGCCAGCAGTTACGACCCCAATTCCTATAATTCACCCCTCCACTTT
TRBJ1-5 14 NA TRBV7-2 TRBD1 CASSSDRVFQPQHF TGTGCCAGCAGCTCTGACAGGGTTTTTCAGCCCCAGCATTTT
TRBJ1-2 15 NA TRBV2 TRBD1 CASSEEGGRGRGYTF TGTGCCAGCAGTGAAGAGGGAGGCAGGGGGCGTGGCTACACCTTC
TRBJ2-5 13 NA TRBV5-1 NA CASSLYPGETQYF TGCGCCAGCAGCTTGTATCCGGGGGAGACCCAGTACTTC
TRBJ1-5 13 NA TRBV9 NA CASSERGDQPQHF TGTGCCAGCAGTGAAAGGGGGGATCAGCCCCAGCATTTT
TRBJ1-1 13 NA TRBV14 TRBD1 CASSLTRGAREIF TGTGCCAGCAGCCTCACCAGGGGGGCGCGTGAAATCTTT
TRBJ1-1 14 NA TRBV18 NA CASSPATGNTEAFF TGTGCCAGCTCACCAGCGACAGGGAACACTGAAGCTTTCTTT
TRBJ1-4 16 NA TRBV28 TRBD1 CASSLLRQGAKEKLFF TGTGCCAGCAGTTTGCTGCGACAGGGGGCAAAGGAAAAACTGTTTTTT
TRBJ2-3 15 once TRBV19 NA CASSIVTGPTDTQYF TGTGCCAGTAGTATAGTTACAGGGCCCACAGATACGCAGTATTTT
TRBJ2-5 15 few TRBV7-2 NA CASSQGGTGQETQYF TGTGCCAGCAGCCAGGGGGGGACTGGCCAAGAGACCCAGTACTTC
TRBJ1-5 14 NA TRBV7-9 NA CASSLGNSNQPQHF TGTGCCAGCAGCTTAGGAAACAGCAATCAGCCCCAGCATTTT
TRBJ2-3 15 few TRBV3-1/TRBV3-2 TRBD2 CASRFSGGQADTQYF TGTGCCAGCAGATTTAGCGGGGGGCAGGCAGATACGCAGTATTTT
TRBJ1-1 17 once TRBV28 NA CASSWGLGQQENTEAFF TGTGCCAGCAGTTGGGGACTAGGACAACAAGAGAACACTGAAGCTTTCTTT
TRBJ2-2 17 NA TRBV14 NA CASSPYRVNQNTGELFF TGTGCCAGCAGCCCCTACAGGGTTAATCAAAACACCGGGGAGCTGTTTTTT
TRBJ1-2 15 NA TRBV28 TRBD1 CASSTTRQGTYGYTF TGTGCCAGCAGTACAACTCGACAGGGTACCTATGGCTACACCTTC
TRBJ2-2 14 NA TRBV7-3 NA CASSFGLNTGELFF TGTGCCAGCAGCTTCGGGCTCAACACCGGGGAGCTGTTTTTT
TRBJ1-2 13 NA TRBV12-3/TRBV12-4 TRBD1 CASSFGTVHGYTF TGTGCCAGCAGTTTTGGGACAGTCCATGGCTACACCTTC
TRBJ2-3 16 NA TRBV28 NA CASRPPSGGGTDTQYF TGTGCCAGCAGACCTCCCTCGGGTGGGGGCACAGATACGCAGTATTTT
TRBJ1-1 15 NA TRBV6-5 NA CASSYSMDWRGGGFF TGTGCCAGCAGTTACTCGATGGATTGGAGAGGGGGTGGTTTCTTT
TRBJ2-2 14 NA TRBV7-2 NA CASTPAINTGELFF TGTGCCAGCACGCCGGCGATAAACACCGGAGAGCTGTTTTTT
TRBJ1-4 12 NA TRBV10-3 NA CAISDKGEKLFF TGTGCCATCAGTGATAAGGGTGAAAAACTGTTTTTT
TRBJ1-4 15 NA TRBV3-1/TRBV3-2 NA CASSPEGYTNEKLFF TGTGCCAGCAGCCCAGAGGGTTACACTAATGAAAAACTGTTTTTT
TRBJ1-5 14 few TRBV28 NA CASSLGGSNQPQHF TGTGCCAGCAGTTTGGGGGGGAGCAATCAGCCCCAGCATTTT
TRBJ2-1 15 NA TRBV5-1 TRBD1 CASSTQGAQGNEQFF TGCGCCAGCAGCACGCAGGGGGCGCAAGGGAATGAGCAGTTCTTC
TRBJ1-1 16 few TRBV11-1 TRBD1 CASSLRGQGGDTEAFF TGTGCCAGCAGCTTACGTGGACAGGGGGGAGACACTGAAGCTTTCTTT
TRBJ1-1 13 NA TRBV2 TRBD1 CASRDRLNTEAFF TGTGCCAGCCGGGACAGACTGAACACTGAAGCTTTCTTT
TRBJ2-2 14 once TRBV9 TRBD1 CASTTGVGTGELFF TGTGCCAGCACGACAGGGGTGGGCACCGGGGAGCTGTTTTTT
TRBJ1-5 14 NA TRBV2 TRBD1 CASSWTGTNQPQHF TGTGCCAGCAGCTGGACAGGGACTAATCAGCCCCAGCATTTT
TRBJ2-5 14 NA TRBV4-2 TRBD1 CASSKDTGEETQYF TGTGCCAGCAGCAAAGATACAGGGGAAGAGACCCAGTACTTC
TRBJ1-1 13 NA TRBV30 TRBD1 CAWTGTGSAEAFF TGTGCCTGGACCGGGACAGGGAGCGCTGAAGCTTTCTTT
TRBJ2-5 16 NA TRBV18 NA CASSPGTGSAGGTQYF TGTGCCAGCTCACCAGGCACAGGGTCAGCGGGCGGGACCCAGTACTTC
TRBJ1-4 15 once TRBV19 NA CASSNPSGFNEKLFF TGTGCCAGTAGTAACCCGTCAGGCTTTAATGAAAAACTGTTTTTT
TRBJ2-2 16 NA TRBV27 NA CASSSYPYGGTGELFF TGTGCCAGCAGTTCATACCCATACGGGGGAACCGGGGAGCTGTTTTTT
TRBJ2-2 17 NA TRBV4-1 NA CASSQRGKGESTGELFF TGCGCCAGCAGCCAAAGAGGAAAGGGTGAGAGCACCGGGGAGCTGTTTTTT
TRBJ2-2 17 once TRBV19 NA CASRPGYRVRRVGELFF TGTGCCAGTAGGCCAGGTTACAGGGTTCGTCGTGTCGGGGAGCTGTTTTTT
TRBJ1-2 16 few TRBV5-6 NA CASSPNPGGIGYGYTF TGTGCCAGCAGCCCGAACCCGGGGGGAATTGGCTATGGCTACACCTTC
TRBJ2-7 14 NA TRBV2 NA CASSTDRYSYEQYF TGTGCCAGCAGTACTGACAGGTACTCCTACGAGCAGTACTTC
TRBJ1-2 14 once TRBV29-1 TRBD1 CSAKNKQGSQGYTF TGCAGCGCAAAAAATAAACAGGGGTCGCAAGGCTACACCTTC
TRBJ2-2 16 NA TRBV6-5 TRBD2 CASSYELGGSHGELFF TGTGCCAGCAGTTACGAGTTGGGCGGGAGTCACGGGGAGCTGTTTTTT
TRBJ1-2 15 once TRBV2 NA CASSVKRQANYGYTF TGTGCCAGCAGTGTTAAGCGACAGGCAAACTATGGCTACACCTTC
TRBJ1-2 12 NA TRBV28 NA CASSNYRAGYTF TGTGCCAGCAGTAACTACAGGGCTGGCTACACCTTC
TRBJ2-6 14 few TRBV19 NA CASSNRAGANVLTF TGTGCCAGTAGTAACCGGGCCGGGGCCAACGTCCTGACTTTC
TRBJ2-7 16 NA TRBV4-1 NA CASSQGVGSGSYEQYF TGCGCCAGCAGCCAAGGCGTGGGTAGCGGATCCTACGAGCAGTACTTC
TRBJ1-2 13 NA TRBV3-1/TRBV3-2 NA CASSRGQNYGYTF TGTGCCAGCAGCCGGGGGCAAAACTATGGCTACACCTTC
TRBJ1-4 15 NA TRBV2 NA CASSATQATNEKLFF TGTGCCAGCAGTGCTACTCAGGCAACTAATGAAAAACTGTTTTTT
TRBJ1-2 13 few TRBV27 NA CASTSIADYGYTF TGTGCCAGCACTTCAATTGCGGACTATGGCTACACCTTC
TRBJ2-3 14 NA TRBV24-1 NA CATSDSPYRDTQYF TGTGCCACCAGTGATTCCCCCTACAGGGATACGCAGTATTTT
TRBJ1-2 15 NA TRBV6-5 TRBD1 CASRPSGQIVYGYTF TGTGCCAGCCGACCGTCGGGACAGATTGTGTATGGCTACACCTTC
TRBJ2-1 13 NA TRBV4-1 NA CASSQDHGRMRIF TGCGCCAGCAGCCAAGATCACGGGAGAATGAGAATCTTC
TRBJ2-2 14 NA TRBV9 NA CASSGLSGTGELFF TGTGCCAGCAGCGGCCTAAGTGGCACCGGGGAGCTGTTTTTT
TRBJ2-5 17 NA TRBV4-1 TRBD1 CASSHPLNRGTQETQYF TGCGCCAGCAGCCATCCTTTGAACAGGGGGACCCAAGAGACCCAGTACTTC
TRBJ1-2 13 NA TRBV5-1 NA CASSSGASGGYTF TGCGCCAGCAGTTCGGGGGCCTCGGGTGGCTACACCTTC
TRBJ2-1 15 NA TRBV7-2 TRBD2 CASSLRLAGGGEQFF TGTGCCAGCAGCTTAAGACTAGCGGGGGGTGGTGAGCAGTTCTTC
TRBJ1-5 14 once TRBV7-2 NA CASSTWGGNQPQHF TGTGCCAGCAGCACTTGGGGGGGGAATCAGCCCCAGCATTTT
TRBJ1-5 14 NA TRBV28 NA CASSPPGGLGPQHF TGTGCCAGCAGTCCCCCGGGCGGGTTGGGGCCCCAGCATTTT
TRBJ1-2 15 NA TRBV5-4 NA CASSLPGSPNYGYTF TGTGCCAGCAGCTTACCCGGGAGCCCTAACTATGGCTACACCTTC
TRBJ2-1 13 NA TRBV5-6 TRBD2 CASSYGRGREQFF TGTGCCAGCAGCTATGGGCGGGGGAGGGAGCAGTTCTTC
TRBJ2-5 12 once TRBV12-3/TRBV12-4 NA CASSFVGETQYF TGTGCCAGCAGTTTCGTGGGGGAGACCCAGTACTTC